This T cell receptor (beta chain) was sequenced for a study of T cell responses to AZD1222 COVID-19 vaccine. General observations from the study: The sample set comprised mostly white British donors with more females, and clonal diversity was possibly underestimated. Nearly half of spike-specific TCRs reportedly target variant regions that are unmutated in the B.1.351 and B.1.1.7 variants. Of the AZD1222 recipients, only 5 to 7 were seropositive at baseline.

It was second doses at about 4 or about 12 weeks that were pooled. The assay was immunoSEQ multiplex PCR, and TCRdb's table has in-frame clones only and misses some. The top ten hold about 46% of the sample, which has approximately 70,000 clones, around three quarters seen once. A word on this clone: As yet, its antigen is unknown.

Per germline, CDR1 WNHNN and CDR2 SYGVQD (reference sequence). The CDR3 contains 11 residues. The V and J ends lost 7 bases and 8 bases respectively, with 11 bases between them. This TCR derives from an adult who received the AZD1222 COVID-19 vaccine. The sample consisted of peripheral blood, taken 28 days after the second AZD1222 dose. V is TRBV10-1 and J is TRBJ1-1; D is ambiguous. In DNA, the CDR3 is TGCGCCAGCAAGAACATCGTAGAAGCTTTCTTT. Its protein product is CASKNIVEAFF.